Each of the 2 T cell receptor beta chains below was sequenced from the same sample in a study of spatial heterogeneity in lung cancer. TCRdb used MiXCR to reprocess the 5' RACE reads, holding one entry per CDR3 protein. The repertoire holds about 3,000 distinct CDR3 sequences, with roughly 5% as singletons. Regarding time point: sample taken at primary tumor resection. Sequencing was performed on normal lung tissue next to the tumor, taken at surgery. Receptors were obtained from a male donor with early-stage non-small cell lung cancer.

This clonotype was recorded at least ten times. CDR3 nucleotide sequence: TGCGCCAGCAGCCAAGATCAGGCAGGGAGGAATGAAAAACTGTTTTTT. Protein sequence: CASSQDQAGRNEKLFF. The chain carries TRBV4-3 and TRBJ1-4, with D maybe TRBD1 (5 bases). V dropped 0 bases and J dropped 5 bases, with 13 bases sitting between them. Germline V gene lookup returns CDR1 LGHNA and CDR2 YSLEER. This CDR3 is built from 16 residues.

Judged by abundance, this clonotype is medium-sized. The chain combines TRBV9 with TRBJ2-7; D perhaps matches TRBD2 (6 bases). CDR3 length: 13 amino acids. Trimming removed 3 bases from V and 0 bases from J, with 7 bases in between. The germline V gene has CDR1 SGDLS and CDR2 YYNGEE. The CDR3 nucleotides read TGTGCCAGCAGCGACGGGAGCTCCTACGAGCAGTACTTC. This gives the protein CASSDGSSYEQYF.